These T cell receptor beta chains were read from a single sample in a study of control samples from healthy donors and cancer patients. Clones were sequenced by immunoSEQ multiplex PCR, and TCRdb holds only the in-frame ones, with some missing. The sample carries about 130,000 clones, approximately 92% recorded once. Sequencing was carried out using blood. Receptors originate from a man aged 35 to 55 in good health. Each CDR3 is given with its conserved first and last residue. A D gene is named only where the DNA matches it firmly. Size is omitted from some rows. Given values are once, few, many or a class for expanded clones.

>-|once|TRBJ2-5|TRBV2
CASTERGGRVMAQYF
TGTGCCAGCACCGAGAGAGGCGGCAGGGTAATGGCCCAGTACTTC
>-|-|TRBJ2-1|TRBV18
CASSFQFNEQFF
TGTGCCAGCTCATTTCAGTTCAATGAGCAGTTCTTC
>-|-|TRBJ2-6|TRBV9
CASSVRGSGANVLTF
TGTGCCAGCAGCGTCAGGGGATCTGGGGCCAACGTCCTGACTTTC
>-|few|TRBJ2-2|TRBV7-3
CASSLARGAFGGELFF
TGTGCCAGCAGCTTAGCCAGGGGGGCTTTTGGCGGGGAGCTGTTTTTT
>TRBD1|-|TRBJ1-5|TRBV5-5
CASRTGTGGNQPQHF
TGTGCCAGCAGAACCGGGACAGGGGGCAATCAGCCCCAGCATTTT
>TRBD1|-|TRBJ1-2|TRBV19
CASSRDRGRYGYTF
TGTGCCAGTAGTAGGGACAGGGGGCGTTATGGCTACACCTTC
>-|-|TRBJ2-7|TRBV13
CASSSRGSEKFYEQYF
TGTGCCAGCAGCTCCCGTGGCAGCGAGAAATTCTACGAGCAGTACTTC
>-|few|TRBJ2-3|TRBV9
CASSVQDTDTQYF
TGTGCCAGCAGCGTTCAGGACACAGATACGCAGTATTTT
>-|-|TRBJ2-3|TRBV5-6
CASSLVVDTDTQYF
TGTGCCAGCAGCTTGGTGGTAGACACAGATACGCAGTATTTT
>-|-|TRBJ2-5|TRBV10-3
CAAGTSEVGETQYF
TGTGCCGCCGGGACCTCCGAGGTAGGGGAGACCCAGTACTTC
>TRBD1|-|TRBJ1-2|TRBV6-5
CASSYATGDTYGYTF
TGTGCCAGCAGTTACGCGACAGGGGACACCTATGGCTACACCTTC
>TRBD2|-|TRBJ2-3|TRBV6-6
CASSYSTGGATDTQYF
TGTGCCAGCAGTTACTCGACCGGGGGGGCCACAGATACGCAGTATTTT
>-|-|TRBJ2-2|TRBV5-6
CASSITGTSDPLNTGELFF
TGTGCCAGCAGCATAACCGGGACATCCGACCCTCTCAACACCGGGGAGCTGTTTTTT
>-|-|TRBJ2-7|TRBV15
CATSRGGTGLEQYF
TGTGCCACCAGCAGAGGGGGGACGGGTCTCGAGCAGTACTTC
>TRBD1|-|TRBJ2-3|TRBV24-1
CATSRRGGETDTQYF
TGTGCCACCAGTCGGCGAGGGGGCGAAACAGATACGCAGTATTTT
>-|-|TRBJ2-5|TRBV18
CASSPGTRGETQYF
TGTGCCAGCTCACCCGGGACCAGAGGGGAGACCCAGTACTTC
>TRBD2|-|TRBJ2-3|TRBV5-6
CASSLRELTSPTQYF
TGTGCCAGCAGCTTGAGGGAATTGACTAGCCCTACGCAGTATTTT
>TRBD1|-|TRBJ2-2|TRBV5-1
CASSGPQGAPGELFF
TGCGCCAGCAGCGGACCACAGGGGGCGCCCGGGGAGCTGTTTTTT
>TRBD1|once|TRBJ2-6|TRBV3-1/TRBV3-2
CASRGTGISGANVLTF
TGTGCCAGCAGAGGGACAGGTATCTCTGGGGCCAACGTCCTGACTTTC
>-|once|TRBJ2-1|TRBV6-5
CASISGSSYNEQFF
TGTGCCAGCATCTCTGGGAGCTCCTACAATGAGCAGTTCTTC
>-|few|TRBJ1-6|TRBV9
CASSTLPGNSPLHF
TGTGCCAGCAGCACCCTCCCGGGAAATTCACCCCTCCACTTT
>-|-|TRBJ2-3|TRBV29-1
CSVTRLLAGAPSTDTQYF
TGCAGCGTTACCCGTTTATTGGCGGGGGCACCTAGCACAGATACGCAGTATTTT
>TRBD1|-|TRBJ2-7|TRBV3-1/TRBV3-2
CASRGTGNEQYF
TGTGCCAGCAGGGGGACAGGGAACGAGCAGTACTTC
>TRBD1|-|TRBJ2-7|TRBV4-1
CASSGQGSSGTYEQYF
TGCGCCAGCAGCGGACAGGGGTCGTCGGGGACTTACGAGCAGTACTTC
>-|-|TRBJ1-2|TRBV2
CASSEEKSINYGYTF
TGTGCCAGCAGTGAGGAGAAGTCTATTAACTATGGCTACACCTTC
>-|-|TRBJ2-3|TRBV5-1
CASSLTVDTQYF
TGCGCCAGCAGCTTGACTGTGGATACGCAGTATTTT
>-|-|TRBJ1-4|TRBV4-2
CASSPRGATNEKLFF
TGTGCCAGCAGCCCCCGGGGCGCAACTAATGAAAAACTGTTTTTT
>-|-|TRBJ1-5|TRBV15
CATSRGVGQPQHF
TGTGCCACCAGCAGAGGGGTGGGCCAGCCCCAGCATTTT
>-|-|TRBJ2-3|TRBV5-1
CASSLNREDTQYF
TGCGCCAGCAGCTTGAACCGGGAAGATACGCAGTATTTT
>-|-|TRBJ2-3|TRBV27
CASSLSKGGAGWTDTQYF
TGTGCCAGCAGTTTATCGAAAGGGGGAGCGGGGTGGACAGATACGCAGTATTTT
>-|-|TRBJ1-2|TRBV6-1
CASSEGSSYGYTF
TGTGCCAGCAGTGAGGGATCTTCCTATGGCTACACCTTC
>TRBD1|few|TRBJ2-7|TRBV29-1
CSVETTTGLDYEQYF
TGCAGCGTTGAAACTACGACAGGGCTAGACTACGAGCAGTACTTC
>TRBD1|-|TRBJ1-5|TRBV28
CASGGTPAGQGSNQPQHF
TGTGCCAGCGGTGGAACCCCCGCAGGACAGGGCTCAAATCAGCCCCAGCATTTT
>TRBD1|-|TRBJ2-7|TRBV12-3/TRBV12-4
CASSRTGPYEQYF
TGTGCCAGCAGTAGGACAGGGCCATACGAGCAGTACTTC
>-|-|TRBJ1-1|TRBV6-4
CASSVLSGTEAFF
TGTGCCAGCAGTGTCCTCAGCGGCACTGAAGCTTTCTTT
>-|-|TRBJ2-1|TRBV10-1
CASSETPVLAYNEQFF
TGCGCCAGCAGTGAGACTCCGGTCCTTGCATACAATGAGCAGTTCTTC
>-|-|TRBJ2-5|TRBV30
CARSSAGGGHGTQYF
TGTGCCCGTAGTTCCGCAGGCGGGGGCCACGGCACCCAGTACTTC
>-|-|TRBJ2-5|TRBV10-3
CAIRAGGDETQYF
TGTGCCATCAGGGCAGGTGGGGACGAGACCCAGTACTTC
>-|once|TRBJ1-4|TRBV7-9
CASSPDHRAVGEKLFF
TGTGCCAGCAGCCCCGACCACAGGGCCGTAGGGGAAAAACTGTTTTTT
>-|-|TRBJ1-1|TRBV4-1
CASSHLVRNTEAFF
TGCGCCAGCAGCCACCTTGTCAGGAACACTGAAGCTTTCTTT
>-|-|TRBJ1-1|TRBV15
CATSRGTAGNTEAFF
TGTGCCACCAGCAGGGGGACCGCAGGGAACACTGAAGCTTTCTTT
>TRBD2|-|TRBJ2-1|TRBV2
CASSELAGGLGNEQFF
TGTGCCAGCAGTGAACTAGCGGGGGGGCTAGGTAATGAGCAGTTCTTC